A single count supports the clone carrying this T cell receptor (beta chain). The sample is drawn from a study of blood T cell repertoires in COVID-19. Clones were sequenced by immunoSEQ multiplex PCR, and TCRdb holds only the in-frame ones, with some missing. In the table there are around 140,000 clones, roughly 86% of which are singletons. Sequenced material: peripheral blood. The sequence came from a human donor with acute or convalescent COVID-19. The donor label of this sample is uncertain.

The DNA of the CDR3 is TGTGCCAGCAGGCCACACACCGGGACAGAGGGCACCGGGGAGCTGTTTTTT. It specifies CASRPHTGTEGTGELFF. The chain couples TRBV2 to TRBJ2-2; 7 bases agree with TRBD1. Germline trimming cut 6 bases from V and 4 bases from J; bases unmatched to any gene: 14. This CDR3 is 17 amino acids long. Germline V gene lookup returns CDR1 SNHLY and CDR2 FYNNEI.